A selection of T cell receptor beta chains follows, all from one sample in a study of T cell responses to AZD1222 COVID-19 vaccine. The method was immunoSEQ multiplex PCR; TCRdb's version includes in-frame clones alone and lacks a portion of them. This sample has around 80,000 clones, with about 88% found just once. The sequencing here drew on peripheral blood, taken on day 0 of AZD1222 vaccination. The receptor set was obtained from an adult in good health. Both conserved end residues are part of each CDR3. The D gene is left open where the match is weak. Clone size is shown for a subset of rows, as once, few, many or a class of expanded clone.

D	V	size	J	DNA	CDR3
TRBD1	TRBV24-1	-	TRBJ1-3	TGTGCCACCAGTGATACGGGACAGATAAACACCATATATTTT	CATSDTGQINTIYF
TRBD2	TRBV19	-	TRBJ2-3	TGTGCCAGTAGTAAACTAGCGGGGGGGACAGATACGCAGTATTTT	CASSKLAGGTDTQYF
TRBD1	TRBV24-1	-	TRBJ1-2	TGTGCCACCAGTGATGATATCGACCGGGACAGGGCCTATGGCTACACCTTC	CATSDDIDRDRAYGYTF
-	TRBV6-2/TRBV6-3	once	TRBJ1-5	TGTGCCAGCAGTTTTTGGTCAGCAGCCCAGCATTTT	CASSFWSAAQHF
-	TRBV6-5	-	TRBJ1-1	TGTGCCAGCAACCGAGGACAGAGCTTGAACACTGAAGCTTTCTTT	CASNRGQSLNTEAFF
-	TRBV7-2	-	TRBJ2-7	TGTGCCAGCAGTGCCGGGACGGCAGCCTACGAGCAGTACTTC	CASSAGTAAYEQYF
-	TRBV4-2	once	TRBJ2-5	TGTGCCAGCAGCCAAGGAGAGGGAGGCGAGACCCAGTACTTC	CASSQGEGGETQYF
TRBD1	TRBV18	-	TRBJ2-7	TGTGCCAGCTCACCCTCCCCCGGGACAGGAGGCGAGCAGTACTTC	CASSPSPGTGGEQYF
-	TRBV30	few	TRBJ1-5	TGTGCCTGGAGTTATTCCAGGCGGCAGCCCCAGCATTTT	CAWSYSRRQPQHF
-	TRBV4-1	-	TRBJ2-4	TGCGCCAGCAGTCCTGGCCTCCGGGCAAACATTCAGTACTTC	CASSPGLRANIQYF
-	TRBV9	-	TRBJ1-1	TGTGCCAGCAGCGCTCAAGGCACTGAAGCTTTCTTT	CASSAQGTEAFF
-	TRBV19	-	TRBJ1-1	TGTGCCACCGGGGACCGTAGGAACACTGAAGCTTTCTTT	CATGDRRNTEAFF
TRBD1	TRBV5-1	-	TRBJ2-3	TGCGCCAGCAGCTTTGGACAGGGGAAAGATACGCAGTATTTT	CASSFGQGKDTQYF
-	TRBV9	-	TRBJ2-4	TGTGCCAGCAGCCCGCAGGGTGGCAAAAACATTCAGTACTTC	CASSPQGGKNIQYF
-	TRBV19	few	TRBJ1-1	TGTGCCAGTAGTGTAAGATCGGGACGGGATAACACTGAAGCTTTCTTT	CASSVRSGRDNTEAFF
-	TRBV5-1	-	TRBJ2-1	TGCGCCAGCAGCTTGCCCCCACTCGGTGAGCAGTTCTTC	CASSLPPLGEQFF
TRBD1	TRBV9	-	TRBJ1-5	TGTGCCAGCAGCGGAGGGACAGGAGAACAGCCCCAGCATTTT	CASSGGTGEQPQHF
TRBD1	TRBV5-1	once	TRBJ2-3	TGCGCCAGCAGCTCTTCCGGGACAGGGACAGATACGCAGTATTTT	CASSSSGTGTDTQYF
-	TRBV28	-	TRBJ1-2	TGTGCCAGCAGTTTTTCGGGGAGGGTGGATGGCTACACCTTC	CASSFSGRVDGYTF
TRBD2	TRBV28	once	TRBJ2-1	TGTGCCAGCACCCTTATGGGACTAGCGGGAATCAATGAGCAGTTCTTC	CASTLMGLAGINEQFF
-	TRBV10-3	once	TRBJ2-1	TGTGCCATCAGCTATTCGGTGAATGAGCAGTTCTTC	CAISYSVNEQFF
TRBD1	TRBV7-2	-	TRBJ2-1	TGTGCCAGCAGCTTAGATGGACAGGACCGAGAGCAGTTCTTC	CASSLDGQDREQFF
-	TRBV14	-	TRBJ1-3	TGTGCCAGCAGCCAAGAACATTGGCCTGGAAACACCATATATTTT	CASSQEHWPGNTIYF
-	TRBV20-1	-	TRBJ2-1	TGCAGTGCTAGAAGGGGCAATGAGCAGTTCTTC	CSARRGNEQFF
-	TRBV19	-	TRBJ2-1	TGTGCCAGTAGTCTGACTGGCTCTCGTTTTGAGCAGTTCTTC	CASSLTGSRFEQFF
TRBD2	TRBV11-3	-	TRBJ2-1	TGTGCCAGCAGTTCAACTAGCGGGGGCTACAATGAGCAGTTCTTC	CASSSTSGGYNEQFF
-	TRBV12-5	-	TRBJ1-1	TGTGCTAGTGGTTTGGTGAATGAAGCTTTCTTT	CASGLVNEAFF
TRBD2	TRBV28	-	TRBJ2-2	TGTGCCAGCAGTTTAGCGGCTAGCGGGGGCGGGGAGCTGTTTTTT	CASSLAASGGGELFF
TRBD1	TRBV5-1	-	TRBJ1-2	TGCGCCAGCAGCACCGTGGGACAGCTAGGGGACTATGGCTACACCTTC	CASSTVGQLGDYGYTF
TRBD1	TRBV7-9	once	TRBJ2-1	TGTGCCAGCAACAGGGGGTCCTACAATGAGCAGTTCTTC	CASNRGSYNEQFF
-	TRBV2	-	TRBJ2-1	TGTGCCAGCAGACAACCCCAGTTGGAATCCTACAATGAGCAGTTCTTC	CASRQPQLESYNEQFF
-	TRBV6-5	-	TRBJ1-1	TGTGCCAGCAGACCTCCCGACAGTCGCACTGAAGCTTTCTTT	CASRPPDSRTEAFF
-	TRBV18	-	TRBJ1-1	TGTGCCAGCTCACCAAGGGCCGGGGCAGGAGCCACTGAAGCTTTCTTT	CASSPRAGAGATEAFF
TRBD2	TRBV5-8	-	TRBJ2-3	TGTGCCAGCAGCCCGAAGAGGGCGGGGGGGCCAGGCAGGGATACGCAGTATTTT	CASSPKRAGGPGRDTQYF
TRBD1	TRBV6-2/TRBV6-3	once	TRBJ1-6	TGTGCCAGCAGTTACGAACCGGGACAGGGGTTTTTGGATAATTCACCCCTCCACTTT	CASSYEPGQGFLDNSPLHF
-	TRBV7-9	-	TRBJ1-2	TGTGCCAGCAGCTTACTCAGCTCTAACTATGGCTACACCTTC	CASSLLSSNYGYTF
-	TRBV7-2	few	TRBJ1-4	TGTGCCAGCAGCTTAGCAGGGGTAGAAAAACTGTTTTTT	CASSLAGVEKLFF
TRBD2	TRBV9	-	TRBJ2-1	TGTGCCAGCAGGGGTAGCGGGAGGTACAATGAGCAGTTCTTC	CASRGSGRYNEQFF
-	TRBV19	once	TRBJ1-6	TGTGCCAGTACGACATACAATAATTCACCCCTCCACTTT	CASTTYNNSPLHF
-	TRBV5-1	once	TRBJ1-5	TGCGCCAGCAGCACCGGGACCCGAGGACAGCCCCAGCATTTT	CASSTGTRGQPQHF
-	TRBV7-2	few	TRBJ1-5	TGTGCCAGCAGCTTGGCCAGGGGCGGCAATCAGCCCCAGCATTTT	CASSLARGGNQPQHF